This T cell receptor (beta chain) is drawn from a study of blood T cell repertoires in COVID-19. Study background: Some COVID-19 samples were acute and others convalescent; all came from the United States, Italy and Spain. PBMCs, B-cell-depleted T cells, or T cells provided the cDNA or gDNA that made up the material.

Trimming took off 0 bases at V and 4 bases at J, with 7 bases between the two ends. Germline V lookup: CDR1 LGHNA, CDR2 YNFKEQ. This CDR3 has 13 amino acids. In the original workflow: Reference gene primer amplification gave estimated nucleated cell counts. Assay: immunoSEQ multiplex PCR; the TCRdb copy retains only in-frame clones and omits some. Clone size and the V and J calls come from that table; the DNA yielded D and trimming. The sample records approximately 300,000 clones, over 70% being singletons. The sequence came from a woman between 50 and 59 years old with acute or convalescent COVID-19. The genes are TRBV4-2 and TRBJ2-7; D unresolved. Sequencing used peripheral blood. CDR3 nucleotide sequence: TGTGCCAGCAGCCAAGACAAGAGGTACGAGCAGTACTTC. It codes for CASSQDKRYEQYF.